This TCR beta chain derives from a study of T cell responses to AZD1222 COVID-19 vaccine. Notes on the study in general: Seropositive at baseline were only six AZD1222 recipients. Spike-spanning, vaccine-associated CD4 TCRs were dominant at 160-218 and 743-854. A mostly white British donor set with more females was recruited, and clonal diversity was possibly underestimated. When two AZD1222 doses had been given, Spike-specific TCR breadth and depth rose.

Produced via immunoSEQ multiplex PCR; TCRdb's table is partial and in-frame only. The repertoire includes 250,000 or so clones, approximately 95% of them detected once, and 0.5% to 0.7% sits in the top ten. The CDR3 is 14 residues long. Germline lookup yields CDR1 MDHEN and CDR2 SYDVKM. Trimming removed 3 bases at V and 3 bases at J, with 6 bases between. This clone appeared a few times. Antigen: not known. The chain employs TRBV28 and TRBJ2-6; D call uncertain. The receptor comes from an adult in good health. This specimen was peripheral blood, taken on day 0 of AZD1222 vaccination. CDR3 DNA sequence: TGTGCCAGCAGTTTCGTCTTTGGGGCCAACGTCCTGACTTTC. It is translated as CASSFVFGANVLTF.